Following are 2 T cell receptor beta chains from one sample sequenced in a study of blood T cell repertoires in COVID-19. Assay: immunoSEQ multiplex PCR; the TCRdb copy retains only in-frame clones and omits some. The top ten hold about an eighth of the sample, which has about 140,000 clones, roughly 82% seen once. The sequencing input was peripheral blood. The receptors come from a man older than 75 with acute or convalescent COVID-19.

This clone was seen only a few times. The chain's CDR3 is CASSLGLAGGSSWETQYF. The CDR3 DNA reads TGTGCCAGCAGTCTGGGACTAGCGGGGGGGTCCTCATGGGAGACCCAGTACTTC. This chain uses TRBV28 with TRBJ2-5, with 16 bases fitting TRBD2. The CDR3 is 18 residues long. V shed 5 bases, J shed 5 bases, and the junction held 11 bases outside the gene matches. Germline CDR1 and CDR2: MDHEN and SYDVKM.

CDR3 protein: CASSLANSGGSTDTQYF. For the CDR3, the DNA is TGCGCCAGCAGCTTGGCCAACTCGGGGGGGAGCACAGATACGCAGTATTTT. This rearrangement joins TRBV5-1 to TRBJ2-3; 8 nucleotides line up with TRBD2. V shed 0 bases and J 0 bases; nucleotides not matched to a gene: 6. The CDR3 is 17 amino acids. Per the germline V gene, CDR1 is SGHRS and CDR2 is YFSETQ.